What follows are 12 T cell receptor beta chains derived from one specimen sequenced in a study of T cell responses to AZD1222 COVID-19 vaccine (dated by TCRdb to the early 2020s). Reading the label with the study, this specimen's time point is: about 28 days (+/-7) after the second vaccine dose. The library relied on the immunoSEQ multiplex PCR assay. TCRdb carries this immuneACCESS record with in-frame sequences only. Its versions omit some clonotypes, under half of them owing to an unresolved V gene in the studies checked, with the rest unexplained. The sample contains 180,000 or so clones, around 90% of them found a single time. The ten largest account for roughly a quarter of the sample. Here the sequenced sample was peripheral blood, taken 28 days after the second AZD1222 dose. These receptors all come from an adult who received the AZD1222 COVID-19 vaccine.

This chain connects TRBV5-1 to TRBJ1-4, with TRBD1 matching over 7 bases. Germline CDR1 SGHRS, CDR2 YFSETQ. The CDR3 is 14 residues long. The V segment lost 2 bases and the J segment 4 bases; nucleotides outside the gene matches: 2. The chain's CDR3 is CASSFGQVNEKLFF. The CDR3 DNA reads TGCGCCAGCAGCTTTGGACAGGTTAATGAAAAACTGTTTTTT.

This chain connects TRBV5-1 to TRBJ1-2; D is uncertain. The V gene's germline CDR1 is SGHRS and CDR2 YFSETQ. The V and J ends lost 4 bases and 5 bases respectively, with 12 bases between them. The CDR3 contains 13 residues. CDR3 nucleotide sequence: TGCGCCAGCAGCCCGAGGGTAGGGTATGGCTACACCTTC. This gives the protein CASSPRVGYGYTF.

The chain uses TRBV21-1 and TRBJ2-3. TRBV21-1 is a recognized pseudogene. The CDR3 spans 10 residues. CDR3 nucleotide sequence: TGTGCCAGCAGCAAGGGTACGCAGTATTTT. Protein product: CASSKGTQYF.

The V and J genes are TRBV28 and TRBJ2-1, with D tentatively TRBD2 (6 bases). CDR3 size: 14 residues. V gave up 10 bases and J gave up 2 bases, with 15 bases separating them. Looked up from germline, CDR1 is MDHEN and CDR2 is SYDVKM. The DNA for the CDR3 is TGTGCCACCCTCCTAGCGCGGACCTACAATGAGCAGTTCTTC. Its protein product is CATLLARTYNEQFF.

The table lists this clone with a few counts. V is TRBV6-5 and J is TRBJ2-1; the match to TRBD2 covers 7 bases. V shed 4 bases, J shed 4 bases, and the junction held 7 bases outside the gene matches. The CDR3 has 15 residues. From germline, CDR1 is MNHEY and CDR2 SVGAGI. This chain's CDR3 is CASSSLGAGYNEQFF. The CDR3 coding sequence is TGTGCCAGCAGTTCCCTCGGAGCGGGGTACAATGAGCAGTTCTTC.

This chain joins TRBV18 and TRBJ1-4; 7 nucleotides align to TRBD1. Unmatched junction bases numbered 7, after V lost 0 bases and J lost 0 bases. The germline V gene has CDR1 KGHSH and CDR2 LQKENI. The CDR3 runs to 18 residues. CDR3 amino acids: CASSPPKGQVATNEKLFF. The CDR3 nucleotides are TGTGCCAGCTCACCACCTAAAGGACAGGTTGCAACTAATGAAAAACTGTTTTTT.

The chain is built from TRBV5-6 and TRBJ1-2, with 7 nucleotides matching TRBD1. The V gene's germline CDR1 is SGHDT and CDR2 YYEEEE. CDR3 length: 15 amino acids. V lost 4 bases to trimming and J lost 3 bases; unmatched junction nucleotides: 9. CDR3 in DNA: TGTGCCAGCAGCCTTATACCAACAGGGGACTATGGCTACACCTTC. Protein sequence: CASSLIPTGDYGYTF.

The V and J genes are TRBV3-1 (or the pseudogene TRBV3-2) and TRBJ2-7; unclear D gene. Germline CDR1 LGHDT, CDR2 YNNKEL (reference sequence). The CDR3 is 13 residues long. Trimming cost V 1 base and J 7 bases, with 11 bases left between them. CDR3 sequence: CASSQAAGSEQYF. CDR3 in DNA: TGTGCCAGCAGCCAAGCGGCAGGCAGTGAGCAGTACTTC.

This clone was seen only once. The genes are TRBV5-4 and TRBJ2-7; 11 bases fit TRBD2. This CDR3 has 15 residues. V lost 3 bases and J lost 3; bases outside the gene matches: 5. Germline CDR1 is SGHNT and CDR2 is YYREEE (reference sequence). The CDR3 DNA sequence: TGTGCCAGCAGCTCCGCGGGACTAGCGGACTACGAGCAGTACTTC. It yields the protein CASSSAGLADYEQYF.

Remarks on this clone: Within the sample, other DNA sequences also encode this same CDR3. This rearrangement joins TRBV7-3 to TRBJ2-5; the D call may be TRBD1 or TRBD2 (6 bases each). V was clipped by 2 bases and J by 5 bases, with 12 bases between them. The CDR3 length is 14 residues. The germline V gene encodes CDR1 SGHTA and CDR2 FQGTGA. CDR3 sequence: CASSLAGAGETQYF. CDR3 nucleotides: TGTGCCAGCAGCTTAGCAGGGGCGGGGGAGACCCAGTACTTC.

This clone occurred once. The V call is TRBV6-6, the J call TRBJ2-7; D is unclear. The V end was cut by 2 bases, the J end by 9 bases, with 11 bases between. Germline V lookup: CDR1 MNHNY, CDR2 SVGAGI (reference sequence). This CDR3 spans 12 amino acids. The CDR3 DNA reads TGTGCCAGCAGTTACGACACCTCAAGGCAGTACTTC. It is translated as CASSYDTSRQYF.

The chain combines TRBV28 with TRBJ2-7; tentative D call: TRBD2 (5 bases). The ends were cut back, 2 bases at V and 2 bases at J, with 13 bases in the middle. Looked up from germline, CDR1 is MDHEN and CDR2 is SYDVKM. The CDR3 contains 15 residues. The chain's CDR3 is CASSLGSLSPYEQYF. As DNA, the CDR3 is TGTGCCAGCAGTTTAGGGAGTCTCTCCCCCTACGAGCAGTACTTC.